A selection of T cell receptor beta chains follows, all from one sample in a study of shared clonotypes between healthy human individuals. Profiled with immunoSEQ multiplex PCR; TCRdb holds only in-frame clones, not every one. In the table there are 190,000 or so clones, 66% of which are singletons. The specimen sequenced was memory CD4+ T cells sorted from blood. All receptors come from a young man in good health. CDR3s leave out the opening cysteine and the closing phenylalanine or tryptophan. A D gene is named only where the DNA matches it firmly.

17	TRBV13	TRBJ2-7	TRBD2	ASSSIPGLAGVISYEQY
12	TRBV9	TRBJ1-5	-	ASSVVGGYQPQH
13	TRBV18	TRBJ2-3	TRBD2	ASSPGLAGTDTQY
13	TRBV7-2	TRBJ2-3	-	ASSPTSWSTDTQY
12	TRBV5-1	TRBJ1-1	-	ASSFESGNTEAF
14	TRBV27	TRBJ2-5	-	ASSFPGEKGQETQY
8	TRBV20-1	TRBJ2-7	-	SASFFEQY
13	TRBV5-1	TRBJ1-3	-	ASSLGGISGNTIY
11	TRBV7-9	TRBJ1-2	-	ASSYDVLYGYT
13	TRBV15	TRBJ2-5	-	ATSRDAGLQETQY
12	TRBV19	TRBJ1-1	-	ASSRQVLNTEAF
11	TRBV6-1	TRBJ1-2	TRBD1	ASIGPGGDGYT
11	TRBV6-6	TRBJ2-7	-	ASRERGPYEQY
11	TRBV10-2	TRBJ2-7	-	ASKLGRSYEQY
12	TRBV5-1	TRBJ2-1	-	ASSQGRSGNEQF
13	TRBV7-2	TRBJ2-2	-	ASSLAFRNTGELF
13	TRBV28	TRBJ1-2	-	ASIEAGALPNGYT
12	TRBV7-3	TRBJ2-2	-	ASSSGTDTGELF
10	TRBV5-6	TRBJ2-7	-	ASSSEPYEQY
13	TRBV5-1	TRBJ2-2	TRBD1	ASSIRTGATGELF
14	TRBV5-4	TRBJ2-6	-	ASSKTKDSGANVLT
14	TRBV5-6	TRBJ2-1	TRBD1	ASSPGQGSSYNEQF
9	TRBV6-1	TRBJ1-1	-	ASRDGLEAF
11	TRBV10-3	TRBJ2-1	-	AISVRGENEQF
12	TRBV6-1	TRBJ1-4	-	ASTRGSGYEKLF
14	TRBV2	TRBJ2-2	TRBD1	ASSSQGSRNTGELF
15	TRBV6-1	TRBJ1-2	TRBD1	ASSERLGSGQNYGYT
12	TRBV10-2	TRBJ2-3	TRBD1	ASRGTGDGDTQY
13	TRBV5-6	TRBJ1-1	-	ASSLSLRPNTEAF
12	TRBV6-1	TRBJ2-5	-	ASGPLSLTETQY
12	TRBV28	TRBJ1-2	-	ASGYQERGYGYT
14	TRBV9	TRBJ2-3	TRBD2	ASSYESGGATDTQY
10	TRBV6-1	TRBJ2-1	-	ASSDFGRSRF
12	TRBV18	TRBJ2-3	-	ASFWEDSTDTQY
12	TRBV27	TRBJ1-2	-	ASSKGRTEDGYT
12	TRBV18	TRBJ2-7	-	ASSPHPGLYEQY
12	TRBV7-2	TRBJ1-2	TRBD1	ASSNRDSVYGYT
15	TRBV9	TRBJ2-1	TRBD1	ASSLRDRAYSYNEQF
13	TRBV28	TRBJ2-7	-	ASSSQSGHSYEQY
13	TRBV7-8	TRBJ2-7	TRBD2	ASSLGAGERYEQY
13	TRBV19	TRBJ1-5	TRBD1	ASSIVGQANQPQH
12	TRBV2	TRBJ2-2	TRBD1	AGRDREQTGELF
13	TRBV9	TRBJ1-5	-	ASSVEGGLNQPQH
13	TRBV7-2	TRBJ2-2	TRBD1	ASSLGQGRTGELF
12	TRBV5-4	TRBJ2-7	TRBD2	ASSPGGLVGEQY